Listed below are T cell receptor beta chains from one sample, sequenced in a study of radiotherapy plus CTLA-4 blockade in lung cancer. Profiling relied on immunoSEQ multiplex PCR, and the TCRdb table lists in-frame clones only, not all of them. Among fewer than 70,000 clones, roughly 85% were seen once, and the ten largest hold about 10%. The material sequenced was peripheral blood, taken from a patient treated with radiotherapy plus ipilimumab. The receptors here all came from a human donor with non-small cell lung cancer who had a complete response to radiotherapy plus ipilimumab. CDR3s include the opening cysteine and the closing phenylalanine or tryptophan. Each record gives: J gene, CDR3 length, V gene, clone size, D gene, CDR3 protein, CDR3 DNA. The D gene is left open where the match is weak. Expanded clones get a size class; other rows say once, few or many, or leave the size out.

j_call: TRBJ2-5; cdr3_length: 14; v_call: TRBV11-2; clone_size: -; d_call: -; cdr3_aa: CASSFAGLVETQYF; cdr3_nt: TGTGCCAGCAGCTTCGCAGGGCTGGTAGAGACCCAGTACTTC
j_call: TRBJ1-2; cdr3_length: 15; v_call: TRBV7-9; clone_size: -; d_call: -; cdr3_aa: CASSLATGMGYGYTF; cdr3_nt: TGTGCCAGCAGCTTAGCCACAGGGATGGGGTATGGCTACACCTTC
j_call: TRBJ1-5; cdr3_length: 15; v_call: TRBV27; clone_size: few; d_call: TRBD1; cdr3_aa: CASSLGTGGNQPQHF; cdr3_nt: TGTGCCAGCAGTTTAGGGACAGGGGGTAATCAGCCCCAGCATTTT
j_call: TRBJ1-4; cdr3_length: 14; v_call: TRBV19; clone_size: few; d_call: TRBD1; cdr3_aa: CASSMRQGNEKLFF; cdr3_nt: TGTGCCAGTAGTATGCGACAGGGGAATGAAAAACTGTTTTTT
j_call: TRBJ1-3; cdr3_length: 16; v_call: TRBV2; clone_size: -; d_call: TRBD1; cdr3_aa: CASSVGQGPSGNTIYF; cdr3_nt: TGTGCCAGCAGTGTAGGACAGGGGCCTTCTGGAAACACCATATATTTT
j_call: TRBJ1-3; cdr3_length: 14; v_call: TRBV7-2; clone_size: -; d_call: -; cdr3_aa: CASSLEGYGNTIYF; cdr3_nt: TGTGCCAGCAGCTTAGAGGGTTATGGAAACACCATATATTTT
j_call: TRBJ1-1; cdr3_length: 14; v_call: TRBV7-8; clone_size: -; d_call: -; cdr3_aa: CASRRGRVNTEAFF; cdr3_nt: TGTGCCAGCAGGCGGGGGAGGGTAAACACTGAAGCTTTCTTT
j_call: TRBJ2-5; cdr3_length: 11; v_call: TRBV7-8; clone_size: -; d_call: -; cdr3_aa: CASSFRETQYF; cdr3_nt: TGTGCCAGCAGCTTCCGGGAGACCCAGTACTTC
j_call: TRBJ1-1; cdr3_length: 16; v_call: TRBV18; clone_size: -; d_call: TRBD1; cdr3_aa: CASSPLPGQGRTEAFF; cdr3_nt: TGTGCCAGCTCACCACTACCGGGACAGGGAAGGACTGAAGCTTTCTTT
j_call: TRBJ2-5; cdr3_length: 16; v_call: TRBV9; clone_size: -; d_call: -; cdr3_aa: CASSVEGGHVQETQYF; cdr3_nt: TGTGCCAGCAGCGTAGAGGGGGGGCATGTGCAAGAGACCCAGTACTTC
j_call: TRBJ1-5; cdr3_length: 14; v_call: TRBV19; clone_size: -; d_call: -; cdr3_aa: CASNRQGSNQPQHF; cdr3_nt: TGTGCCAGTAATCGGCAGGGTTCCAATCAGCCCCAGCATTTT
j_call: TRBJ1-2; cdr3_length: 16; v_call: TRBV30; clone_size: -; d_call: TRBD1; cdr3_aa: CAWGETGPGGSYGYTF; cdr3_nt: TGTGCCTGGGGCGAGACAGGGCCTGGGGGTTCCTATGGCTACACCTTC
j_call: TRBJ2-3; cdr3_length: 11; v_call: TRBV7-2; clone_size: -; d_call: -; cdr3_aa: CATKEGDTQYF; cdr3_nt: TGTGCCACCAAGGAGGGGGATACGCAGTATTTT
j_call: TRBJ1-4; cdr3_length: 12; v_call: TRBV30; clone_size: -; d_call: -; cdr3_aa: CAWSGGPEKLFF; cdr3_nt: TGTGCCTGGAGTGGGGGGCCTGAAAAACTGTTTTTT
j_call: TRBJ2-3; cdr3_length: 13; v_call: TRBV11-3; clone_size: -; d_call: -; cdr3_aa: CASSFRGTDTQYF; cdr3_nt: TGTGCCAGCAGCTTTAGGGGAACAGATACGCAGTATTTT
j_call: TRBJ1-5; cdr3_length: 16; v_call: TRBV9; clone_size: once; d_call: -; cdr3_aa: CASNLRQCYSNQPQHF; cdr3_nt: TGTGCCAGCAACCTACGACAGTGCTATAGCAATCAGCCCCAGCATTTT
j_call: TRBJ1-2; cdr3_length: 12; v_call: TRBV30; clone_size: -; d_call: -; cdr3_aa: CAWSGTASGYTF; cdr3_nt: TGTGCCTGGAGTGGAACTGCCAGTGGCTACACCTTC
j_call: TRBJ1-4; cdr3_length: 15; v_call: TRBV5-1; clone_size: -; d_call: -; cdr3_aa: CASSSLGGYNEKLFF; cdr3_nt: TGCGCCAGCAGCTCGCTCGGGGGATATAATGAAAAACTGTTTTTT
j_call: TRBJ2-7; cdr3_length: 15; v_call: TRBV2; clone_size: -; d_call: -; cdr3_aa: CASSLGGGSSYEQYF; cdr3_nt: TGTGCCAGCTCCCTTGGGGGTGGGAGCTCCTACGAGCAGTACTTC
j_call: TRBJ1-4; cdr3_length: 12; v_call: TRBV19; clone_size: -; d_call: -; cdr3_aa: CASSIVDEKLFF; cdr3_nt: TGTGCCAGTAGTATAGTGGATGAAAAACTGTTTTTT
j_call: TRBJ2-6; cdr3_length: 13; v_call: TRBV27; clone_size: -; d_call: -; cdr3_aa: CASSSSGANVLTF; cdr3_nt: TGTGCCAGCAGTTCCTCTGGGGCCAACGTCCTGACTTTC
j_call: TRBJ1-6; cdr3_length: 15; v_call: TRBV9; clone_size: -; d_call: TRBD1; cdr3_aa: CASSPRGQGNSPLHF; cdr3_nt: TGTGCCAGCAGCCCAAGGGGACAGGGGAATTCACCCCTCCACTTT
j_call: TRBJ1-1; cdr3_length: 15; v_call: TRBV27; clone_size: -; d_call: TRBD1; cdr3_aa: CASSLGQTMNTEAFF; cdr3_nt: TGTGCCAGCAGTTTGGGACAGACCATGAACACTGAAGCTTTCTTT
j_call: TRBJ2-1; cdr3_length: 13; v_call: TRBV29-1; clone_size: -; d_call: TRBD1; cdr3_aa: CSAPLTGGNEQFF; cdr3_nt: TGCAGCGCCCCCTTGACAGGGGGGAATGAGCAGTTCTTC
j_call: TRBJ1-5; cdr3_length: 13; v_call: TRBV11-3; clone_size: -; d_call: -; cdr3_aa: CASSLGVERPQHF; cdr3_nt: TGTGCCAGCAGCTTAGGTGTTGAGAGGCCCCAGCATTTT
j_call: TRBJ2-3; cdr3_length: 18; v_call: TRBV19; clone_size: -; d_call: TRBD2; cdr3_aa: CASSAQDYGTAGGDTQYF; cdr3_nt: TGTGCCAGTAGTGCCCAAGATTACGGGACAGCGGGGGGAGATACGCAGTATTTT
j_call: TRBJ1-1; cdr3_length: 13; v_call: TRBV30; clone_size: -; d_call: TRBD1; cdr3_aa: CAWSGDRGTEAFF; cdr3_nt: TGTGCCTGGAGTGGGGACAGAGGAACTGAAGCTTTCTTT
j_call: TRBJ2-1; cdr3_length: 13; v_call: TRBV6-1; clone_size: -; d_call: -; cdr3_aa: CASSEQWGNEQFF; cdr3_nt: TGTGCCAGCAGTGAACAATGGGGCAATGAGCAGTTCTTC
j_call: TRBJ1-2; cdr3_length: 14; v_call: TRBV29-1; clone_size: -; d_call: -; cdr3_aa: CSGGAGGQGYGYTF; cdr3_nt: TGCAGCGGGGGGGCCGGGGGGCAAGGCTATGGCTACACCTTC
j_call: TRBJ1-3; cdr3_length: 15; v_call: TRBV6-5; clone_size: -; d_call: -; cdr3_aa: CASFGGSYSGNTIYF; cdr3_nt: TGTGCCAGCTTCGGGGGCTCCTACTCTGGAAACACCATATATTTT
j_call: TRBJ1-1; cdr3_length: 14; v_call: TRBV5-6; clone_size: -; d_call: -; cdr3_aa: CASSLAMGTPEAFF; cdr3_nt: TGTGCCAGCAGCTTGGCGATGGGAACCCCCGAAGCTTTCTTT
j_call: TRBJ2-3; cdr3_length: 14; v_call: TRBV19; clone_size: few; d_call: -; cdr3_aa: CASSIGEGRNTQYF; cdr3_nt: TGTGCCAGTAGTATAGGGGAAGGAAGGAATACGCAGTATTTT
j_call: TRBJ2-4; cdr3_length: 11; v_call: TRBV11-3; clone_size: -; d_call: TRBD1; cdr3_aa: CASSSETGVNF; cdr3_nt: TGTGCCAGCAGCTCGGAGACAGGGGTGAACTTC
j_call: TRBJ2-5; cdr3_length: 14; v_call: TRBV29-1; clone_size: -; d_call: -; cdr3_aa: CSAGAVSQGETQYF; cdr3_nt: TGCAGCGCCGGAGCGGTATCGCAGGGCGAGACCCAGTACTTC
j_call: TRBJ2-1; cdr3_length: 13; v_call: TRBV6-6; clone_size: -; d_call: -; cdr3_aa: CASSNRRYNEQFF; cdr3_nt: TGTGCCAGCAGTAACAGGAGGTACAATGAGCAGTTCTTC
j_call: TRBJ2-6; cdr3_length: 17; v_call: TRBV15; clone_size: -; d_call: -; cdr3_aa: CATSSALEGSGANVLTF; cdr3_nt: TGTGCCACCAGCAGTGCCTTGGAAGGGTCTGGGGCCAACGTCCTGACTTTC
j_call: TRBJ1-3; cdr3_length: 14; v_call: TRBV10-2; clone_size: -; d_call: TRBD1; cdr3_aa: CASRSGQAGNTIYF; cdr3_nt: TGCGCCAGCCGTTCGGGACAGGCGGGAAACACCATATATTTT
j_call: TRBJ2-5; cdr3_length: 12; v_call: TRBV6-1; clone_size: -; d_call: -; cdr3_aa: CASGQPQGTQYF; cdr3_nt: TGTGCCAGTGGACAGCCCCAGGGGACCCAGTACTTC
j_call: TRBJ1-5; cdr3_length: 15; v_call: TRBV7-2; clone_size: -; d_call: -; cdr3_aa: CASSPRRGGNQPQHF; cdr3_nt: TGTGCCAGCAGCCCCCGGCGAGGAGGCAATCAGCCCCAGCATTTT
j_call: TRBJ1-2; cdr3_length: 14; v_call: TRBV7-2; clone_size: -; d_call: TRBD1; cdr3_aa: CASSWDSTNYGYTF; cdr3_nt: TGTGCCAGCAGCTGGGACAGCACTAACTATGGCTACACCTTC
j_call: TRBJ2-6; cdr3_length: 16; v_call: TRBV5-1; clone_size: -; d_call: -; cdr3_aa: CASSWAGSSGANVLTF; cdr3_nt: TGCGCCAGCAGCTGGGCGGGGAGCTCTGGGGCCAACGTCCTGACTTTC
j_call: TRBJ2-3; cdr3_length: 15; v_call: TRBV5-6; clone_size: -; d_call: -; cdr3_aa: CASSLVTGITDTQYF; cdr3_nt: TGTGCCAGCAGCTTGGTAACAGGGATCACAGATACGCAGTATTTT
j_call: TRBJ1-2; cdr3_length: 16; v_call: TRBV29-1; clone_size: -; d_call: -; cdr3_aa: CSVEEGQGSFSYGYTF; cdr3_nt: TGCAGCGTTGAAGAAGGTCAGGGGAGTTTTAGCTATGGCTACACCTTC
j_call: TRBJ2-7; cdr3_length: 14; v_call: TRBV30; clone_size: -; d_call: TRBD1; cdr3_aa: CAFILDRGTYEQYF; cdr3_nt: TGTGCCTTCATATTGGACAGGGGAACCTACGAGCAGTACTTC
j_call: TRBJ2-2; cdr3_length: 15; v_call: TRBV11-2; clone_size: -; d_call: -; cdr3_aa: CASSSALRRAGELFF; cdr3_nt: TGTGCCAGCAGCTCGGCATTGCGGCGGGCCGGGGAGCTGTTTTTT
j_call: TRBJ2-1; cdr3_length: 14; v_call: TRBV27; clone_size: once; d_call: -; cdr3_aa: CATHGFSPVNEQFF; cdr3_nt: TGTGCCACCCATGGGTTCTCGCCCGTCAATGAGCAGTTCTTC
j_call: TRBJ2-5; cdr3_length: 15; v_call: TRBV11-3; clone_size: -; d_call: -; cdr3_aa: CASSLAPLPGETQYF; cdr3_nt: TGTGCCAGCAGCTTAGCCCCGTTGCCAGGGGAGACCCAGTACTTC
j_call: TRBJ2-1; cdr3_length: 13; v_call: TRBV11-2; clone_size: -; d_call: -; cdr3_aa: CASSIGTSKEQFF; cdr3_nt: TGTGCCAGCAGCATCGGGACATCTAAGGAGCAGTTCTTC
j_call: TRBJ2-1; cdr3_length: 13; v_call: TRBV7-2; clone_size: -; d_call: TRBD2; cdr3_aa: CASSPRAGGEQFF; cdr3_nt: TGTGCCAGCAGCCCCAGAGCGGGGGGTGAGCAGTTCTTC
j_call: TRBJ1-5; cdr3_length: 13; v_call: TRBV19; clone_size: -; d_call: -; cdr3_aa: CASQTVSNQPQHF; cdr3_nt: TGTGCCAGCCAGACAGTTAGCAATCAGCCCCAGCATTTT
j_call: TRBJ1-5; cdr3_length: 14; v_call: TRBV11-3; clone_size: few; d_call: -; cdr3_aa: CASSLVGEGQPQHF; cdr3_nt: TGTGCCAGCAGCTTAGTAGGGGAAGGCCAGCCCCAGCATTTT
j_call: TRBJ1-2; cdr3_length: 12; v_call: TRBV6-5; clone_size: few; d_call: -; cdr3_aa: CASNGMADGYTF; cdr3_nt: TGTGCCAGCAACGGGATGGCCGATGGCTACACCTTC
j_call: TRBJ2-5; cdr3_length: 13; v_call: TRBV7-9; clone_size: -; d_call: -; cdr3_aa: CASSLGGGETQYF; cdr3_nt: TGTGCCAGCAGCCTGGGAGGGGGAGAGACCCAGTACTTC
j_call: TRBJ2-6; cdr3_length: 18; v_call: TRBV30; clone_size: -; d_call: TRBD1; cdr3_aa: CAWSAGRGIFSGANVLTF; cdr3_nt: TGTGCCTGGAGCGCGGGCAGGGGGATATTCTCTGGGGCCAACGTCCTGACTTTC
j_call: TRBJ1-6; cdr3_length: 16; v_call: TRBV5-1; clone_size: -; d_call: TRBD1; cdr3_aa: CASSLEGQVTNSPLHF; cdr3_nt: TGCGCCAGCAGCTTGGAGGGACAGGTAACGAATTCACCCCTCCACTTT
j_call: TRBJ1-5; cdr3_length: 14; v_call: TRBV27; clone_size: -; d_call: -; cdr3_aa: CASREGFGNQPQHF; cdr3_nt: TGTGCCAGCAGGGAAGGGTTCGGTAATCAGCCCCAGCATTTT
j_call: TRBJ2-3; cdr3_length: 16; v_call: TRBV4-3; clone_size: few; d_call: TRBD2; cdr3_aa: CASSQELAGGTDTQYF; cdr3_nt: TGCGCCAGCAGCCAGGAACTAGCGGGGGGCACAGATACGCAGTATTTT
j_call: TRBJ2-3; cdr3_length: 13; v_call: TRBV7-2; clone_size: few; d_call: -; cdr3_aa: CASNSGVTDTQYF; cdr3_nt: TGTGCCAGCAACTCAGGTGTCACAGATACGCAGTATTTT
j_call: TRBJ2-5; cdr3_length: 18; v_call: TRBV9; clone_size: once; d_call: TRBD2; cdr3_aa: CASSVEGGAGARRETQYF; cdr3_nt: TGTGCCAGCAGCGTAGAAGGAGGAGCGGGGGCCCGTCGGGAGACCCAGTACTTC
j_call: TRBJ2-1; cdr3_length: 18; v_call: TRBV4-1; clone_size: -; d_call: TRBD2; cdr3_aa: CASSQVIAGVGPYNEQFF; cdr3_nt: TGCGCCAGCAGCCAAGTAATAGCGGGAGTGGGGCCTTACAATGAGCAGTTCTTC